These 10 T cell receptor beta chains originate from one sample sequenced in a study of T-cell reconstitution after alpha-beta-depleted transplantation in children. Unique molecular identifiers were incorporated during preparation of the TCRbeta library. MiXCR was run by TCRdb on the PCR reads, yielding one entry per CDR3 protein. The sample shows 350,000 to 400,000 distinct CDR3 sequences, about an eighth of them seen only once. Sequenced material: PBMCs, taken from the stem cell graft. The receptors originated from a human donor who donated a stem cell graft to a child with Fanconi anemia.

The rearrangement uses TRBV13 and TRBJ2-2; weak D call: TRBD1 (5 bases). CDR3 length: 16 amino acids. The V gene's germline CDR1 is PRHDT and CDR2 FYEKMQ (reference sequence). Trimming pared 3 bases from V and 1 base from J, leaving 12 bases between. The CDR3 here is CASSFFDRMNTGELFF. The CDR3 DNA is TGTGCCAGCAGCTTTTTTGACAGAATGAACACCGGGGAGCTGTTTTTT. The variable domain in full, with the rest retrieved from reference TRBV13 and TRBJ2-2, is AAGVIQSPRHLIKEKRETATLKCYPIPRHDTVYWYQQGPGQDPQFLISFYEKMQSDKGSIPDRFSAQQFSDYHSELNMSSLELGDSALYFCASSFFDRMNTGELFFGEGSRLTVL.

This chain joins TRBV28 and TRBJ2-3; D could derive from TRBD1 or TRBD2 (5 bases each). V was pared by 3 bases and J by 2 bases, with 12 bases between. The CDR3 is 15 amino acids. Per germline, CDR1 MDHEN and CDR2 SYDVKM. Here the CDR3 DNA reads TGTGCCAGCAGTTTTGGGGGAATTATCACAGATACGCAGTATTTT. Its protein product is CASSFGGIITDTQYF.

Ten or more counts support this clonotype. The chain carries TRBV15 and TRBJ1-4, with D uncertain. CDR1 LNHNV and CDR2 YYDKDF come from the germline V gene (reference sequence). The CDR3 runs to 13 residues. V was cut by 1 base and J by 8 bases, with 8 bases left in between. CDR3 coding DNA: TGTGCCACCAGCAGAGTACCCTCCGAAAAACTGTTTTTT. It encodes CATSRVPSEKLFF.

This clonotype turned up a few times. This chain uses TRBV5-4 with TRBJ1-3, with a tentative D call TRBD1 (6 bases). V lost 4 bases and J lost 0, with 17 bases in between. Germline lookup yields CDR1 SGHNT and CDR2 YYREEE (reference sequence). CDR3 length equals 17 residues. The CDR3 bases are TGTGCCAGCAGCCCGATGGGGGGGCCAGTCTCTGGAAACACCATATATTTT. Amino acids: CASSPMGGPVSGNTIYF.

About this clonotype itself: A read error may produce the germline difference seen at one junction end. The chain is built from TRBV20-1 and TRBJ2-3, with TRBD2 as a possible D gene (5 bases). This CDR3 comprises 15 residues. Germline V gene sequence: CDR1 DFQATT, CDR2 SNEGSKA (reference sequence). This chain's CDR3 is CSASLGSPGTHTQYF. The CDR3 DNA reads as TGCAGTGCTAGTTTAGGGAGCCCGGGCACACATACGCAGTATTTT.

A remark on this clonotype: A much larger clone is a single base away; this may be a read error. The V call is TRBV10-3, the J call TRBJ2-2; no clear D gene. V dropped 10 bases and J dropped 3 bases, with 9 bases sitting between them. The CDR3 is made up of 12 amino acids. CDR1 is ENHRY and CDR2 is SYGVKD in the germline V gene. The CDR3 sequence is CATRFDTGELFF. CDR3 bases: TGTGCCACCCGTTTTGACACCGGGGAGCTGTTTTTT.

The V gene is TRBV2, the J gene TRBJ2-6; D is perhaps TRBD2 (7 bases). Germline CDR1 reads SNHLY; CDR2 reads FYNNEI. V lost 4 bases, J lost 4 bases, and 11 bases lay in between. The CDR3 totals 15 residues. The CDR3 DNA is TGTGCCAGCAGTGGGGGGGGGGCCGGGGCCAACGTCCTGACTTTC. It translates to CASSGGGAGANVLTF.

This clonotype has only one observation. The chain couples TRBV12-3 or TRBV12-4 to TRBJ2-5, with unresolved D. This CDR3 has 13 residues. With 6 bases removed from V and 5 bases from J, the gap between germline ends came to 13 bases. This chain's CDR3 is CASRRGVLETQYF. CDR3 in DNA: TGTGCCAGCAGGCGCGGCGTTTTGGAGACCCAGTACTTC.

This clonotype was seen repeatedly, ten times or more. J is TRBJ2-6 and V is TRBV27, with no clear D. V gave up 7 bases and J gave up 0 bases, with 13 bases separating them. The CDR3 extends over 16 amino acids. CDR1 and CDR2 (germline): MNHEY, SMNVEV (reference sequence). CDR3 protein: CASTFHVDSGANVLTF. In nucleotides, the CDR3 is TGTGCCAGCACCTTTCATGTCGACTCTGGGGCCAACGTCCTGACTTTC. The complete variable domain, with remaining parts taken from reference TRBV27 and TRBJ2-6, reads EAQVTQNPRYLITVTGKKLTVTCSQNMNHEYMSWYRQDPGLGLRQIYYSMNVEVTDKGDVPEGYKVSRKEKRNFPLILESPSPNQTSLYFCASTFHVDSGANVLTFGAGSRLTVL.

The chain joins TRBV6-5 to TRBJ2-1, with 8 positions matching TRBD2. The V gene end was trimmed by 2 bases and the J gene end by 4 bases; junction bases not matched to a gene: 10. In germline, CDR1 is MNHEY, CDR2 SVGAGI. This CDR3 spans 17 amino acids. CDR3 sequence reads: CASSYHNRGGLYNEQFF. CDR3 DNA sequence: TGTGCCAGCAGTTACCATAACCGGGGGGGCTTATACAATGAGCAGTTCTTC.